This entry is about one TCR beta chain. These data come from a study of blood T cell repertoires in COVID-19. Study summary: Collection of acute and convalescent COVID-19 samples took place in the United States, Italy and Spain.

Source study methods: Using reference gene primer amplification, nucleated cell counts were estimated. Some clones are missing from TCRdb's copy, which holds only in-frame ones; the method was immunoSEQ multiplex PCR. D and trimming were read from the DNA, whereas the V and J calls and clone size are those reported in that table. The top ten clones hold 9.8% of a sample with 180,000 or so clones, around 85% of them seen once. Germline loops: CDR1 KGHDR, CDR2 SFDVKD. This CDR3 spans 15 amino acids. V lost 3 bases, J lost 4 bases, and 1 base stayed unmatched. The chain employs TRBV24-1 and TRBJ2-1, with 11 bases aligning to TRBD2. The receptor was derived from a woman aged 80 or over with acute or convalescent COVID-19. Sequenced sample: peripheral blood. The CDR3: CATSDGLAGYNEQFF. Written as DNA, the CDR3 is TGTGCCACCAGTGATGGACTAGCGGGTTACAATGAGCAGTTCTTC.